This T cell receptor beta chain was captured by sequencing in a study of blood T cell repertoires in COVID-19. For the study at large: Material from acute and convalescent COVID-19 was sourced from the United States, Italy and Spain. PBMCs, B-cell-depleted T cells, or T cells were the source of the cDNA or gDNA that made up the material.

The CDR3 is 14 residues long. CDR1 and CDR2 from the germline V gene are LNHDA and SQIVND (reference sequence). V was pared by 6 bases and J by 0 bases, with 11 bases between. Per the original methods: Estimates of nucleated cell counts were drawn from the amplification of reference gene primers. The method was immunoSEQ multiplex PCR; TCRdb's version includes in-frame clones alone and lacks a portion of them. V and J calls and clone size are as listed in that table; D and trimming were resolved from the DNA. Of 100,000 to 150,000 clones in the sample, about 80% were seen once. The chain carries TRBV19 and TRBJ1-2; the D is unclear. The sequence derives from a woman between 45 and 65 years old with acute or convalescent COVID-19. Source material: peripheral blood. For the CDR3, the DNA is TGTGCCAGTAGACGGGGAACAGCTAACTATGGCTACACCTTC. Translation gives CASRRGTANYGYTF.